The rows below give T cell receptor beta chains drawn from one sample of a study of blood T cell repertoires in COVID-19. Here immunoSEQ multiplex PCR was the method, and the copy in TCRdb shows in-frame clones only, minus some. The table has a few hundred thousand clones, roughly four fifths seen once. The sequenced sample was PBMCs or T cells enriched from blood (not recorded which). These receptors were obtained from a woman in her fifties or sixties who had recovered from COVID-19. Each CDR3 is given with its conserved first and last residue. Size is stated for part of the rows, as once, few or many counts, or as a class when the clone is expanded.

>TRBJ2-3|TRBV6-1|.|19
CASSEWTGKYRASADTQYF
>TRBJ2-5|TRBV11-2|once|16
CASSQLAGGSGETQYF
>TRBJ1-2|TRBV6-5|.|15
CASRGGQVRSYGYTF
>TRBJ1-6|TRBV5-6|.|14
CASSSYRGASPLHF
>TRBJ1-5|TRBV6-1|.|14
CASSEIPGNQPQHF
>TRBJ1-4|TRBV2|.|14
CASRAGTGGEKLFF
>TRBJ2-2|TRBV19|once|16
CASSIGGVRYTGELFF
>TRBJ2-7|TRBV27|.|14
CASSSRGGPYEQYF
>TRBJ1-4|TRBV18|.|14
CASSPAGGGKKLFF
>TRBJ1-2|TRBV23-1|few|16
CASSQSPGTANYGYTF
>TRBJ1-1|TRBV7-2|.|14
CASSLHRGETEAFF
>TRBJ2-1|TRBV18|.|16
CASVRLAGHSYNEQFF
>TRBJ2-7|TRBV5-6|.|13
CASSLSRGRVQYF
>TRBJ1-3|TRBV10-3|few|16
CAISAPDRGSGNTIYF
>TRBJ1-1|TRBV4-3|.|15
CASSQEAGIYTEAFF
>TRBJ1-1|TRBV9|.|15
CASSVDPRVGTEAFF
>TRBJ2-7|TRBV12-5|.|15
CASGLGLAGVYEQYF
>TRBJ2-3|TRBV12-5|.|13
CATEGGSTDTQYF
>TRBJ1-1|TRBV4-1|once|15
CASSQEWGQHTEAFF
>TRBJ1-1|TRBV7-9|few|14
CASSMDRGRSEAFF
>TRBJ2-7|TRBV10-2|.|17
CASSGLRTSGATYEQYF
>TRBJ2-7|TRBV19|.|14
CASSTRDRIYEQYF
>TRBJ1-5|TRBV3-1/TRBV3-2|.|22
CASSQDSISGTGGAWSNQPQHF
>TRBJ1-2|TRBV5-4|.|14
CASTRTGNNYGYTF
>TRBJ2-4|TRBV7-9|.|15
CASSPETGIGNIQYF
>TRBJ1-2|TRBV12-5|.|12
CASGFTGDGYTF
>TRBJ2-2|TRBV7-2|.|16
CASSQVRLAPRAELFF
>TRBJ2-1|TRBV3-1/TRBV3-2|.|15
CASSHRLADYNEQFF
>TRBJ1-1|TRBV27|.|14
CASSLTGMNTEAFF
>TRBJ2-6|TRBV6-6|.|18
CASTRIAGDHSGANVLTF
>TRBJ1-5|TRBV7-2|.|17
CASSLLGGSYSNQPQHF
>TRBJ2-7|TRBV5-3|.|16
CARSLEDFEISYEQYF
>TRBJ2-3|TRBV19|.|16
CASSTDRATSTDTQYF
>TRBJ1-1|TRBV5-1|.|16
CASSLGLTGLSTEAFF
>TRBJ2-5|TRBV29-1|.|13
CSHSSGGQETQYF
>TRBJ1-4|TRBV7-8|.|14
CASSYGVYEGKLFF
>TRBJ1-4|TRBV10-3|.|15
CAISEPGTGGEKLFF
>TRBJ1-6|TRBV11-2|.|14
CASSPEATGSPLHF
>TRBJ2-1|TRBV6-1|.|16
CASSEVLAGGLNEQFF
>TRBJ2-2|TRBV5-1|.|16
CASSLSIGGAPGELFF
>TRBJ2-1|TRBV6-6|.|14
CASSYAGVGNEQFF
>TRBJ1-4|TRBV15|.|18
CATSRDYGIGQANEKLFF
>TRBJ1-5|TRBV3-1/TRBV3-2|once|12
CASSHSNQPQHF
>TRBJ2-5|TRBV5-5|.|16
CASSLNRGQGRETQYF
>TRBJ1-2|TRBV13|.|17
CASSSNPGGGFDYGYTF
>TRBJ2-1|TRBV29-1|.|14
CSVHRVESYNEQFF